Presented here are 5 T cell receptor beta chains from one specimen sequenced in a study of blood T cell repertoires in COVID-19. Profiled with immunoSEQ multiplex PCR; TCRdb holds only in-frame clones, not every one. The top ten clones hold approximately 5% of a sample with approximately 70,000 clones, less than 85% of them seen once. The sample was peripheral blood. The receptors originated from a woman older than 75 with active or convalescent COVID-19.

Here the CDR3 DNA reads TGCGCCAGCTCGGGCGGGAGGGTGGCAGATACGCAGTATTTT. Encoded protein: CASSGGRVADTQYF. The chain combines TRBV5-1 with TRBJ2-3, with 9 bases identical to TRBD2. This CDR3 contains 14 residues. Unmatched junction bases numbered 7, after V lost 7 bases and J lost 4 bases. The V gene's germline CDR1 is SGHRS and CDR2 YFSETQ.

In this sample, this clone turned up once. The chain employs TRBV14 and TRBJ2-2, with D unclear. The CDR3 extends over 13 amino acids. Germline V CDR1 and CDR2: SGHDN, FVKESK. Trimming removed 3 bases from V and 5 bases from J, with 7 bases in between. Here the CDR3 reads CASSQQTTGELFF. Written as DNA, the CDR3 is TGTGCCAGCAGCCAGCAAACTACCGGGGAGCTGTTTTTT.

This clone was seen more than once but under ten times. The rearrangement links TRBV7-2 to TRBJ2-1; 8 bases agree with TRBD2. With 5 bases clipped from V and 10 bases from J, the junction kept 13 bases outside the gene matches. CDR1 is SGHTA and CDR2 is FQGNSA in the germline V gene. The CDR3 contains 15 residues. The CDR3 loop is CASSHPTSGLEEQFF. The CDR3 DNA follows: TGTGCCAGCAGCCACCCAACTAGCGGTTTGGAGGAGCAGTTCTTC.

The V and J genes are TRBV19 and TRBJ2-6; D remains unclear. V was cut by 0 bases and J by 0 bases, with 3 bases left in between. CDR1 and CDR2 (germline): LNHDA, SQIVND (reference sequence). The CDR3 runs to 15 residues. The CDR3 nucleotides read TGTGCCAGTAGTATAGACCACTCTGGGGCCAACGTCCTGACTTTC. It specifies CASSIDHSGANVLTF.

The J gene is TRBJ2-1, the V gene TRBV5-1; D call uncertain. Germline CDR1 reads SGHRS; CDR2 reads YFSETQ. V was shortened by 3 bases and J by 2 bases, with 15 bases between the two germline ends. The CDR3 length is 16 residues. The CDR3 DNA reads TGCGCCAGCAGCTCCAGCCTAGTTTGGACCTACAATGAGCAGTTCTTC. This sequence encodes CASSSSLVWTYNEQFF.